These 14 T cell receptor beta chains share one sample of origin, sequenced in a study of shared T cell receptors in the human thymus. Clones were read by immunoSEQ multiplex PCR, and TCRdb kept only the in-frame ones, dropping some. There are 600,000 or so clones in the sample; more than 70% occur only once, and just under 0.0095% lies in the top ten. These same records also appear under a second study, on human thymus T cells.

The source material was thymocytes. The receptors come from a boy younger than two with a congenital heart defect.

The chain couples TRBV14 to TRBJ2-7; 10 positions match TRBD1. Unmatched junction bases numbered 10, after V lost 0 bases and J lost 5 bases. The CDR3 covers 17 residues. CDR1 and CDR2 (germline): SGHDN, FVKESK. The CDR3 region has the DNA TGTGCCAGCAGCCAAGACCCTAGGGGAGGACAGGGGGACGAGCAGTACTTC. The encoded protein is CASSQDPRGGQGDEQYF.

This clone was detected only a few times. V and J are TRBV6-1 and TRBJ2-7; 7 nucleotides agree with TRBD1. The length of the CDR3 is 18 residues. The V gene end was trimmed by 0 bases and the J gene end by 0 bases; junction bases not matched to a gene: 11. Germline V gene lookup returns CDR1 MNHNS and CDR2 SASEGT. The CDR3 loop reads CASSEATASGQDSYEQYF. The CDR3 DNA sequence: TGTGCCAGCAGTGAAGCTACGGCCTCAGGACAGGACTCCTACGAGCAGTACTTC.

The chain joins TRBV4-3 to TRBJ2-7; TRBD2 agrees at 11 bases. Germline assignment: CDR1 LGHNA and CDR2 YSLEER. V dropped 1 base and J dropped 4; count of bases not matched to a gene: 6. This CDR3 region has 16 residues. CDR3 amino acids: CASSQVYASGGYEQYF. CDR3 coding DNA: TGCGCCAGCAGCCAAGTATATGCTAGCGGGGGGTACGAGCAGTACTTC.

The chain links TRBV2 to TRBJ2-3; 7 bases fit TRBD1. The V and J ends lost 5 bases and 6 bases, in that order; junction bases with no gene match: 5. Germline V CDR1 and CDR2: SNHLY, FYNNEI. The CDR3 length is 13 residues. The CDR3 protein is CASSRQGIDTQYF. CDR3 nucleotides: TGTGCCAGCAGTAGACAGGGAATCGATACGCAGTATTTT.

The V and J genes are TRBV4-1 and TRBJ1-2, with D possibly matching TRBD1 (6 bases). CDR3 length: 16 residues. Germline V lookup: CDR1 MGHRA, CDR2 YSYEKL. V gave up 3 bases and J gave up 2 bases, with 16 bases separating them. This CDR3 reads CASSHASGAQNYGYTF. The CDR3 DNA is TGCGCCAGCAGCCATGCCTCAGGGGCTCAGAACTATGGCTACACCTTC.

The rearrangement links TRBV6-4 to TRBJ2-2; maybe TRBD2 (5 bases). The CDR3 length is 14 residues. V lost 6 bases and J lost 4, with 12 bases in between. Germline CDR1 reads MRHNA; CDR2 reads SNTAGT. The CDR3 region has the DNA TGTGCCAGCAGCGCGCGAGAGGGCACCGGGGAGCTGTTTTTT. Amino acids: CASSAREGTGELFF.

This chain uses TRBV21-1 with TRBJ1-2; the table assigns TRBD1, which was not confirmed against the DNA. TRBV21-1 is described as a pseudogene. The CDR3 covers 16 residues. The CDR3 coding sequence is TGTGCCAGCAGCAAAGGTGGAGGACAGGGGGCCTATGGCTACACCTTC. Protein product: CASSKGGGQGAYGYTF.

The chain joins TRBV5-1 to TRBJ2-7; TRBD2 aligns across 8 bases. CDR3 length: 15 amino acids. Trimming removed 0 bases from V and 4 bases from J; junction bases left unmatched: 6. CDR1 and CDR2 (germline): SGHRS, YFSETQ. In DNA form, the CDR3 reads TGCGCCAGCAGCTTGGCGACTAGCGCGCCATACGAGCAGTACTTC. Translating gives CASSLATSAPYEQYF.

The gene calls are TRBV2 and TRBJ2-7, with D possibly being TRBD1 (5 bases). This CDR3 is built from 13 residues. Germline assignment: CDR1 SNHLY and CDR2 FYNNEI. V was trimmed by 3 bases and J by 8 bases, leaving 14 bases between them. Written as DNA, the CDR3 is TGTGCCAGCAGTGACAGGGTATACCTTAAGCAGTACTTC. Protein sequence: CASSDRVYLKQYF.

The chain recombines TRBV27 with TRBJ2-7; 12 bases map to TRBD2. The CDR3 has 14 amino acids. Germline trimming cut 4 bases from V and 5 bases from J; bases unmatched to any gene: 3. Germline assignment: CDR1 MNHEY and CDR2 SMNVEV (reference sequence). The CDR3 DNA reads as TGTGCCAGCAGTTCTAGCGGGAGGGCCCACGAGCAGTACTTC. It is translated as CASSSSGRAHEQYF.

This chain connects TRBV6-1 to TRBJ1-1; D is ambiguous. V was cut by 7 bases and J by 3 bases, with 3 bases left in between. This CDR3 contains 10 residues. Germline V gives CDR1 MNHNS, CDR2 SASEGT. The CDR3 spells CASTYTEAFF. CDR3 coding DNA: TGTGCCAGCACCTACACTGAAGCTTTCTTT.

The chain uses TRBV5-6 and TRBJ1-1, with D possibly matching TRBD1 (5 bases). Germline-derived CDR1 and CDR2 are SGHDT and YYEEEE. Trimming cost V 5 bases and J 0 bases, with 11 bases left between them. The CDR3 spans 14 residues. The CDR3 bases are TGTGCCAGCAGGCTTAGGGGAATGAACACTGAAGCTTTCTTT. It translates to CASRLRGMNTEAFF.

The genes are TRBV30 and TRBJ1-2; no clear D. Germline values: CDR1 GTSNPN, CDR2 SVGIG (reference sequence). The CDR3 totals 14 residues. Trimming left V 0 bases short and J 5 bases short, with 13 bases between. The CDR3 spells CAWSVNNGVYGYTF. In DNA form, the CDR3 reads TGTGCCTGGAGTGTTAATAACGGAGTTTATGGCTACACCTTC.

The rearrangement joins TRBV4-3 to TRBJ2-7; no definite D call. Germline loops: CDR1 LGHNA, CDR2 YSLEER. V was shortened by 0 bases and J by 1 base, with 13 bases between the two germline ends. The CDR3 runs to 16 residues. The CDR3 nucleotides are TGCGCCAGCAGCCAAGATCGTTACCGAGAGTCCTACGAGCAGTACTTC. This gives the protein CASSQDRYRESYEQYF.